This is a list of T cell receptor beta chains from one sample in a study of T cells in Graves' hyperthyroidism and ophthalmopathy. TCRdb independently ran MiXCR on the multiplex PCR reads; one entry per CDR3 protein. The sample yields about 740,000 distinct CDR3 sequences, about 14% seen once. The sequencing input was blood. The source of these receptors is a young woman with Graves' hyperthyroidism. CDR3s include the opening cysteine and the closing phenylalanine or tryptophan. D genes are given only for firm matches. Clone sizes are given selectively: once, few, many, or a class where the clone is expanded.

clone size	V gene	D gene	J gene	CDR3 protein	CDR3 DNA
many	TRBV11-1	.	TRBJ2-1	CASSLAGLVEQFF	TGTGCCAGCAGCTTAGCAGGGCTTGTCGAGCAGTTCTTC
many	TRBV2	TRBD1	TRBJ2-5	CASLRDRGVETQYF	TGTGCCAGCCTCCGGGACAGGGGAGTGGAGACCCAGTACTTC
.	TRBV7-3	.	TRBJ2-1	CASSFRGDRRNEQFF	TGTGCCAGCAGCTTCAGGGGAGACCGACGCAATGAGCAGTTCTTC
many	TRBV2	TRBD1	TRBJ2-4	CASSGQGKAKNIQYF	TGTGCCAGCAGCGGACAGGGGAAAGCCAAAAACATTCAGTACTTC
many	TRBV13	TRBD1	TRBJ2-7	CASSSTGTDYEQYF	TGTGCCAGCAGCTCTACAGGGACAGACTACGAGCAGTACTTC
few	TRBV29-1	.	TRBJ2-2	CSVTGNTGELFF	TGCAGCGTTACAGGAAACACCGGGGAGCTGTTTTTT
.	TRBV5-5	.	TRBJ2-3	CASRRDLDTQYF	TGTGCCAGCAGACGAGACCTGGATACGCAGTATTTT
few	TRBV20-1	TRBD1	TRBJ1-5	CSARVPATGNDQPQHF	TGCAGTGCTAGAGTCCCCGCGACAGGGAATGACCAGCCCCAGCATTTT
few	TRBV7-2	TRBD2	TRBJ2-3	CASSFRASGLLRTDTQYF	TGTGCCAGCAGCTTCAGGGCTAGCGGCCTCCTCCGCACAGATACGCAGTATTTT
few	TRBV12-3/TRBV12-4	TRBD2	TRBJ2-1	CASTPVAGGGYNEQFF	TGTGCCAGCACCCCGGTCGCGGGAGGGGGCTACAATGAGCAGTTCTTC
few	TRBV29-1	TRBD2	TRBJ2-5	CSVVSGRAQVTQYF	TGCAGCGTTGTGTCCGGGAGGGCTCAGGTGACCCAGTACTTC
many	TRBV3-1	.	TRBJ2-1	CASSQEITYNEQFF	TGTGCCAGCAGCCAAGAAATTACCTACAATGAGCAGTTCTTC
many	TRBV6-6	.	TRBJ2-7	CASSYPQGQQYF	TGTGCCAGCAGTTACCCGCAGGGCCAGCAGTACTTC
.	TRBV28	.	TRBJ2-1	CASSLITASYNEQFF	TGTGCCAGCAGTTTAATCACTGCCTCCTACAATGAGCAGTTCTTC
many	TRBV7-8	TRBD1	TRBJ1-1	CASSFPDRGEAFF	TGTGCCAGCAGCTTCCCGGACAGGGGTGAAGCTTTCTTT
few	TRBV7-2	.	TRBJ2-2	CASRTQGLHTGELFF	TGTGCCAGCAGGACGCAGGGCCTTCACACCGGGGAGCTGTTTTTT
many	TRBV29-1	.	TRBJ2-3	CSVEGQGVGPTGGPDTQYF	TGCAGCGTTGAAGGTCAGGGTGTCGGCCCGACCGGGGGCCCAGATACGCAGTATTTT
many	TRBV6-1	TRBD1	TRBJ1-1	CATRTGGTEAFF	TGTGCCACCCGGACAGGGGGGACTGAAGCTTTCTTT
many	TRBV12-3/TRBV12-4	TRBD1	TRBJ1-2	CASSPARDSGAGYTF	TGTGCCAGCAGCCCTGCCAGGGACAGCGGGGCGGGCTACACCTTC
.	TRBV28	.	TRBJ1-5	CASGASNQPQHF	TGTGCCAGTGGGGCCAGCAATCAGCCCCAGCATTTT
.	TRBV12-3/TRBV12-4	.	TRBJ1-2	CASSLSTLSGVYGYTF	TGTGCCAGCAGTCTGTCGACCCTCTCGGGGGTCTATGGCTACACCTTC
many	TRBV10-3	TRBD1	TRBJ2-3	CAISESRAGGDTDTQYF	TGTGCCATCAGTGAGTCGAGGGCAGGGGGCGATACAGATACGCAGTATTTT
many	TRBV30	.	TRBJ1-1	CAWRRSLGAEAFF	TGTGCCTGGAGGAGGTCCTTGGGCGCTGAAGCTTTCTTT
many	TRBV20-1	.	TRBJ2-7	CSAKRGYSSSYEQYF	TGCAGTGCTAAACGGGGGTATTCGAGCTCCTACGAGCAGTACTTC
many	TRBV12-3/TRBV12-4	TRBD2	TRBJ2-3	CASSFGLAGVTDTQYF	TGTGCCAGCAGTTTTGGACTAGCGGGAGTCACAGATACGCAGTATTTT
many	TRBV6-1	.	TRBJ1-6	CASGEAGGNNSPLHF	TGTGCCAGCGGAGAAGCAGGAGGGAATAATTCACCCCTCCACTTT
many	TRBV18	.	TRBJ2-4	CASSSGIENIQYF	TGTGCCAGCTCTTCCGGGATCGAAAACATTCAGTACTTC
many	TRBV5-1	TRBD1	TRBJ2-1	CASSSPPGQPQQFF	TGCGCCAGCAGCTCTCCTCCGGGACAGCCGCAGCAGTTCTTC
.	TRBV20-1	.	TRBJ1-1	CSARGLEAFF	TGCAGTGCTAGGGGCCTGGAAGCTTTCTTT
many	TRBV3-1	.	TRBJ1-5	CASSLQGLPQHF	TGTGCCAGCAGCCTGCAGGGGCTGCCCCAGCATTTT
.	TRBV29-1	.	TRBJ2-5	CSVDRGYYREEEETQYF	TGCAGCGTTGATCGGGGGTATTACAGGGAGGAAGAAGAGACCCAGTACTTC
many	TRBV12-3/TRBV12-4	.	TRBJ2-3	CASSLVGADTQYF	TGTGCCAGCAGTTTAGTGGGGGCAGATACGCAGTATTTT
.	TRBV9	TRBD1	TRBJ2-1	CASSAWDSMNNEQFF	TGTGCCAGCAGCGCCTGGGACAGCATGAACAATGAGCAGTTCTTC
many	TRBV2	TRBD2	TRBJ2-3	CASKGLAGDTQYF	TGTGCCAGCAAGGGACTAGCGGGAGATACGCAGTATTTT
.	TRBV13	TRBD1	TRBJ2-2	CASSNVRDRGDVTGELFF	TGTGCCAGCAGCAACGTCCGGGACAGGGGAGATGTGACCGGGGAGCTGTTTTTT
.	TRBV29-1	.	TRBJ1-1	CSVEKDTEAFF	TGCAGCGTCGAAAAGGACACTGAAGCTTTCTTT
.	TRBV6-1	.	TRBJ2-5	CASSFFSPQGRKTQYF	TGTGCCAGCAGTTTTTTTTCCCCCCAGGGGCGGAAGACCCAGTACTTC
many	TRBV7-2	TRBD2	TRBJ2-1	CASSFPSGVIYNEQFF	TGTGCCAGCAGCTTTCCTAGCGGGGTCATATACAATGAGCAGTTCTTC
many	TRBV11-1	TRBD1	TRBJ1-1	CASSLGDRLRKNTEAFF	TGTGCCAGCAGCTTAGGGGACAGGTTAAGGAAGAACACTGAAGCTTTCTTT
many	TRBV2	.	TRBJ1-5	CASREGPNQPQHF	TGTGCCAGCAGGGAGGGGCCGAATCAGCCCCAGCATTTT
many	TRBV7-3	TRBD2	TRBJ2-3	CASSLGPGLADPDTQYF	TGTGCCAGCAGCTTAGGACCGGGACTAGCGGACCCCGATACGCAGTATTTT
many	TRBV12-3/TRBV12-4	.	TRBJ2-7	CASSSTGLGSYEQYF	TGTGCCAGCAGTTCCACAGGACTGGGGTCCTACGAGCAGTACTTC
few	TRBV5-1	.	TRBJ2-1	CASRRGEGEAWDEQFF	TGCGCCAGCAGAAGGGGAGAAGGAGAAGCTTGGGATGAGCAGTTCTTC
many	TRBV7-2	.	TRBJ2-1	CASSLGASWDSRANNEQFF	TGTGCCAGCAGCTTAGGGGCATCATGGGACTCGAGGGCGAACAATGAGCAGTTCTTC
many	TRBV27	.	TRBJ2-5	CATRSWGQETQYF	TGTGCCACCCGCAGTTGGGGCCAAGAGACCCAGTACTTC
.	TRBV30	.	TRBJ2-4	CAFDSRGRNIQYF	TGTGCCTTTGACAGCAGGGGACGAAACATTCAGTACTTC
many	TRBV24-1	.	TRBJ1-2	CATSEARDYGYTF	TGTGCCACCAGTGAAGCCAGGGACTATGGCTACACCTTC
many	TRBV11-2	.	TRBJ2-1	CASSPETTRRGDEWSYNEQFF	TGTGCCAGCAGCCCAGAGACCACACGGAGAGGGGACGAATGGTCCTACAATGAGCAGTTCTTC
many	TRBV11-2	.	TRBJ1-1	CASTIGRGRDTEAFF	TGTGCCAGCACTATAGGCCGGGGGCGCGACACTGAAGCTTTCTTT
.	TRBV7-6	.	TRBJ1-3	CASSPPMGSGNTIYF	TGTGCCAGCAGCCCCCCGATGGGCTCTGGAAACACCATATATTTT
many	TRBV6-2/TRBV6-3	.	TRBJ1-1	CASESAGDTEAFF	TGTGCCAGCGAAAGCGCCGGGGACACTGAAGCTTTCTTT
few	TRBV11-1	.	TRBJ2-3	CASRMDGNTDTQYF	TGTGCCAGCAGGATGGACGGGAACACAGATACGCAGTATTTT
few	TRBV20-1	.	TRBJ2-7	CSARDRPTGREQYF	TGCAGTGCTAGAGATCGCCCCACAGGTCGCGAGCAGTACTTC
.	TRBV28	.	TRBJ2-3	CASRQGRLDTQYF	TGTGCCAGCAGGCAGGGGAGATTAGATACGCAGTATTTT
many	TRBV7-3	.	TRBJ2-2	CASSPNSGLNTGELFF	TGTGCCAGCAGCCCAAACTCAGGGCTGAACACCGGGGAGCTGTTTTTT
.	TRBV19	TRBD1	TRBJ2-6	CASSRDRGSSGANVLTF	TGTGCCAGTAGCAGGGACAGGGGAAGTTCTGGGGCCAACGTCCTGACTTTC
many	TRBV6-2/TRBV6-3	.	TRBJ1-1	CASSYSRVLNTEAFF	TGTGCCAGCAGTTACTCGAGGGTTTTGAACACTGAAGCTTTCTTT